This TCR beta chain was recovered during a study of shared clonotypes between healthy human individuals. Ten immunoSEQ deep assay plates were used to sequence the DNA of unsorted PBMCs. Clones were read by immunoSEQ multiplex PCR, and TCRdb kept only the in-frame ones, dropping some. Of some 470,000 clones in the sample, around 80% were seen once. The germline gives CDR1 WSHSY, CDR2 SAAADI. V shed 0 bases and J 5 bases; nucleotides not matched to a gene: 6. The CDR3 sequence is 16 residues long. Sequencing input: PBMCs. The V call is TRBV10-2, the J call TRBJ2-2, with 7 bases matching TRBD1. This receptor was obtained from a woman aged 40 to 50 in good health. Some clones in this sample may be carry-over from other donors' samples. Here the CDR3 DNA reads TGCGCCAGCAGTGAGTCAGTTGACAGGGCGACCGGGGAGCTGTTTTTT. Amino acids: CASSESVDRATGELFF.